Listed below are T cell receptor beta chains from one sample, sequenced in a study of beta chain features in type 1 diabetes. The assay was immunoSEQ multiplex PCR, and TCRdb's table has in-frame clones only and misses some. This table holds approximately 160,000 clones, under 13% found once. Sequencing used central memory CD4+ T cells from blood. The receptors shown here come from a man between 25 and 39 years old with type 1 diabetes. Both conserved end residues are part of each CDR3. Each record gives: V gene, D gene, clone size, J gene, CDR3 protein, CDR3 DNA. The D gene is left open where the match is weak. For some rows the clone size is stated as once, few or many, or as a class when expanded; others skip it.

TRBV7-3,TRBD2,.,TRBJ2-2,CASSSSGSRAGELFF,TGTGCCAGCAGCTCTAGCGGGAGTCGCGCCGGGGAGCTGTTTTTT
TRBV15,TRBD1,.,TRBJ1-4,CATGPGTVNEKLFF,TGTGCCACCGGACCGGGGACAGTTAATGAAAAACTGTTTTTT
TRBV29-1,.,many,TRBJ1-5,CSVGGVDQPQHF,TGCAGCGTGGGCGGGGTAGATCAGCCCCAGCATTTT
TRBV5-6,.,few,TRBJ1-1,CASSLFPRTYNTEAFF,TGTGCCAGCAGCTTGTTCCCAAGGACTTATAACACTGAAGCTTTCTTT
TRBV9,.,.,TRBJ2-3,CASTTGGGSVDTQYF,TGTGCCAGCACCACCGGGGGAGGTAGTGTAGATACGCAGTATTTT
TRBV5-1,.,.,TRBJ1-1,CASRTGTNTEAFF,TGCGCCAGCAGGACAGGAACGAACACTGAAGCTTTCTTT
TRBV18,TRBD1,few,TRBJ1-1,CASSLGTGALSTEAFF,TGTGCCAGCTCACTCGGGACAGGGGCTTTAAGCACTGAAGCTTTCTTT
TRBV10-3,TRBD2,.,TRBJ2-1,CAISGLAGNNEQFF,TGTGCCATCAGCGGACTAGCGGGGAACAATGAGCAGTTCTTC
TRBV19,TRBD1,few,TRBJ1-2,CASSPGTGNYGYTF,TGTGCCAGTAGTCCGGGGACAGGGAACTATGGCTACACCTTC
TRBV4-1,.,.,TRBJ2-3,CASSQVATGTDTQYF,TGCGCCAGCAGCCAAGTGGCGACTGGCACAGATACGCAGTATTTT